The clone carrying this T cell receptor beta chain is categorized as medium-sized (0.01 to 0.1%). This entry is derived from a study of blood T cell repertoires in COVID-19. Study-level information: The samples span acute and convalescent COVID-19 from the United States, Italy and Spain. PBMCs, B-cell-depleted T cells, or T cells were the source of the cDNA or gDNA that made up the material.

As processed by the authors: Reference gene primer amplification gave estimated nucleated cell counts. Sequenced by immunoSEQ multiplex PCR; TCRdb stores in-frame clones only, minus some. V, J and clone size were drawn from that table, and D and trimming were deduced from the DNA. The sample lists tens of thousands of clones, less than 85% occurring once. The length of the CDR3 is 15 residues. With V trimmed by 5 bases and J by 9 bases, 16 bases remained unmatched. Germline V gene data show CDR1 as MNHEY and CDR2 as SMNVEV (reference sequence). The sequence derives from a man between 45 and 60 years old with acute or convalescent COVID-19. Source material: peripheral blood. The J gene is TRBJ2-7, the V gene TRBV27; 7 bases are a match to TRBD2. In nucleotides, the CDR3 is TGTGCCAGCAGTCTAACACCGGGACTATCTATGGCGCAGTACTTC. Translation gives CASSLTPGLSMAQYF.